This T cell receptor (beta chain) was recorded in a study of control samples from healthy donors and cancer patients. This clone was recorded once. Only in-frame clones appear in the TCRdb table, and some are missing; sequencing was by immunoSEQ multiplex PCR. The table lists roughly 160,000 clones, approximately 94% of them singletons. Germline V CDR1 and CDR2: LGHDT, YNNKEL (reference sequence). CDR3 size: 15 residues. After removal of 4 bases from V and 6 bases from J, the junction contained 6 bases not matched to a gene. This clonotype originated in a man aged 55 to 69 with colorectal cancer. Specimen: PBMCs. The gene calls are TRBV3-1 (or the pseudogene TRBV3-2) and TRBJ1-6; 7 bases agree with TRBD1. In DNA, the CDR3 is TGTGCCAGCAGCCTCCGGGACAGCCTTAATTCACCCCTCCACTTT. Its protein product is CASSLRDSLNSPLHF.